The 13 T cell receptor beta chains presented below share a single source sample, sequenced in a study of post-analysis software for immune sequencing data. TCR beta cDNA libraries included unique molecular identifiers. TCRdb reanalysed the PCR reads using MiXCR and keeps one entry per CDR3 protein. The sample includes around 770,000 distinct CDR3 sequences, 46% of them seen just once. Whole-study findings and limits: A handful of TRBV segments were significantly more frequent in patients than in controls. TRBV5-6, TRBV5-1 and TRBV20-1 were among these segments.

For these receptors, no antigen is known. The specimen was blood. The receptor set was obtained from a girl under 18 with multiple sclerosis.

This chain joins TRBV30 and TRBJ1-2; 7 nucleotides agree with TRBD1. V shed 2 bases, J shed 4 bases, and the junction held 7 bases outside the gene matches. Germline V gene data show CDR1 as GTSNPN and CDR2 as SVGIG (reference sequence). The CDR3 loop spans 14 amino acids. The CDR3 here is CAWSFGDRAYGYTF. DNA for the CDR3: TGTGCCTGGAGTTTCGGTGACAGGGCCTATGGCTACACCTTC. The variable domain in full, completed from reference TRBV30 and TRBJ1-2, reads SQTIHQWPATLVQPVGSPLSLECTVEGTSNPNLYWYRQAAGRGLQLLFYSVGIGQISSEVPQNLSASRPQDRQFILSSKKLLLSDSGFYLCAWSFGDRAYGYTFGSGTRLTVV.

The chain carries TRBV11-2 and TRBJ2-7, with 8 bases identical to TRBD2. CDR3 length: 16 residues. Germline V gene data show CDR1 as SGHAT and CDR2 as FQNNGV. Unmatched junction bases numbered 10, after V lost 5 bases and J lost 1 base. The CDR3 DNA reads as TGTGCCAGCAGCGAAATGCGTCTAGCGGGTTCCTACGAGCAGTACTTC. Its translation is CASSEMRLAGSYEQYF.

This clonotype was detected a few times. The chain has TRBV29-1 and TRBJ2-3, with D possibly called TRBD1 or TRBD2 (5 bases each). In germline, CDR1 is SQVTM, CDR2 ANQGSEA. This CDR3 contains 12 residues. The V and J ends lost 3 bases and 4 bases respectively, with 8 bases between them. The CDR3 bases are TGCAGCGTTGACGAGGGGTCAGATACGCAGTATTTT. This translates into CSVDEGSDTQYF.

This sequence joins TRBV28 and TRBJ2-5; 7 bases agree with TRBD2. Germline CDR1 and CDR2: MDHEN and SYDVKM. Unmatched junction bases numbered 8, after V lost 4 bases and J lost 0 bases. The CDR3 has 16 amino acids. The CDR3 protein is CASSSFQSGDQETQYF. The DNA of the CDR3 is TGTGCCAGCAGTTCGTTCCAAAGCGGGGACCAAGAGACCCAGTACTTC.

The chain has TRBV6-5 and TRBJ1-4; D remains ambiguous. Trimming left V 2 bases short and J 1 base short, with 8 bases between. Germline assignment: CDR1 MNHEY and CDR2 SVGAGI. This CDR3 comprises 15 residues. In nucleotides, the CDR3 is TGTGCCAGCAGTTACGGGTCGCGAACTAATGAAAAACTGTTTTTT. Translating it yields CASSYGSRTNEKLFF.

The genes are TRBV13 and TRBJ1-5; TRBD1 is a possible D gene (6 bases). V was pared by 6 bases and J by 6 bases, with 12 bases between. The CDR3 consists of 13 residues. Germline CDR1 PRHDT, CDR2 FYEKMQ (reference sequence). The CDR3 is CASSRGPGQPQHF. The CDR3 DNA reads as TGTGCCAGCAGTCGGGGGCCGGGTCAGCCCCAGCATTTT.

This clonotype has a single count. The J gene is TRBJ2-7, the V gene TRBV30; 11 bases map to TRBD1. The germline gives CDR1 GTSNPN, CDR2 SVGIG (reference sequence). The CDR3 covers 14 residues. V lost 7 bases to trimming and J lost 5 bases; unmatched junction nucleotides: 10. CDR3: CASGTRTGGHEQYF. DNA of the CDR3: TGTGCCTCAGGGACTAGGACAGGGGGCCACGAGCAGTACTTC. The complete variable domain, with remaining parts taken from reference TRBV30 and TRBJ2-7, reads SQTIHQWPATLVQPVGSPLSLECTVEGTSNPNLYWYRQAAGRGLQLLFYSVGIGQISSEVPQNLSASRPQDRQFILSSKKLLLSDSGFYLCASGTRTGGHEQYFGPGTRLTVT.

The V and J genes are TRBV28 and TRBJ2-5, with 7 bases matching TRBD1. Germline V CDR1 and CDR2: MDHEN, SYDVKM. The V segment lost 5 bases and the J segment 7 bases; nucleotides outside the gene matches: 10. The CDR3 contains 14 residues. The CDR3 DNA reads as TGTGCCAGCAGTCGACCCAGGGGGATGGTGACCCAGTACTTC. Translated: CASSRPRGMVTQYF. Filled out from reference TRBV28 and TRBJ2-5, the complete variable domain reads DVKVTQSSRYLVKRTGEKVFLECVQDMDHENMFWYRQDPGLGLRLIYFSYDVKMKEKGDIPEGYSVSREKKERFSLILESASTNQTSMYLCASSRPRGMVTQYFGPGTRLLVL.

This chain uses TRBV20-1 with TRBJ2-7; 13 bases line up with TRBD2. Trimming cost V 1 base and J 4 bases; bases outside gene matches: 7. The germline V gene encodes CDR1 DFQATT and CDR2 SNEGSKA (reference sequence). This CDR3 spans 16 amino acids. CDR3 region: CSARGTSGRAGYEQYF. In DNA form, the CDR3 reads TGCAGTGCTAGAGGTACTAGCGGGAGGGCCGGATACGAGCAGTACTTC.

V and J are TRBV13 and TRBJ2-1; 8 nucleotides match TRBD2. Trimming cost V 0 bases and J 10 bases; bases outside gene matches: 2. Per germline, CDR1 PRHDT and CDR2 FYEKMQ (reference sequence). The CDR3 has 13 amino acids. CDR3 sequence (DNA): TGTGCCAGCAGCTTAGGCCGGACTAGCGAGCAGTTCTTC. As protein: CASSLGRTSEQFF.

Comment on this clonotype: Sequence at one end of the junction differs from germline and may be a read error. The gene calls are TRBV20-1 and TRBJ2-3, with D perhaps matching TRBD2 (6 bases). The CDR3 spans 18 residues. Germline assignment: CDR1 DFQATT and CDR2 SNEGSKA (reference sequence). CDR3 bases: TGCAGTGCTAGAGAGCCTCAAGGAGGGACTCCTAGCATAGATACGCAGTATTTT. Protein product: CSAREPQGGTPSIDTQYF.

The V call is TRBV6-2 or TRBV6-3, the J call TRBJ2-1; D gene unclear. The CDR3 runs to 14 residues. Germline CDR1 and CDR2: MNHEY and SVGEGT. The ends were cut back, 0 bases at V and 14 bases at J, with 17 bases in the middle. CDR3 nucleotide sequence: TGTGCCAGCAGTTACTCGCATGTCGCCCATTGGGAGTTCTTC. Protein sequence: CASSYSHVAHWEFF.

DNA of the CDR3: TGTGCCAGCAGTTACTCCCCGACAGGGTTGGGGGGCAATCAGCCCCAGCATTTT. Translating it yields CASSYSPTGLGGNQPQHF. This chain links TRBV6-2 or TRBV6-3 with TRBJ1-5, with TRBD1 identical over 7 bases. The trim removed 0 bases at V and 2 bases at J, leaving 10 bases unmatched. CDR1 is MNHEY and CDR2 is SVGEGT in the germline V gene. The CDR3 loop spans 18 amino acids.